This TCR beta chain was recovered during a study of T cell repertoires in aging, cancer and after chemotherapy. Findings and caveats of the study: Rebound thymic output was suggested by rising median generation probability during chemotherapy in each cancer cohort. Age-matched healthy donors had significantly more diverse, less clonal blood TCR repertoires than untreated cancer patients. The repertoire data cannot show anything about immunological memory following chemotherapy.

A word on this clonotype: Its antigen remains unknown.

Germline CDR1 SGHAT, CDR2 FQNNGV. CDR3 size: 17 residues. Germline trimming cut 3 bases from V and 0 bases from J; bases unmatched to any gene: 8. The template was genomic DNA from peripheral blood, not RNA. TRB rearrangements spanning V, D and J were amplified using mixed TRB-A/B primers. TCRdb re-called the multiplex PCR reads through MiXCR, storing one row per CDR3 protein. Among fewer than 2,000 distinct CDR3 sequences listed, 30% to 40% were seen once. This receptor was identified in a human donor with a solid tumor. The chain is built from TRBV11-2 and TRBJ2-3, with TRBD2 identical over 8 bases. Sequenced material: blood. CDR3 sequence reads: CASSFSGAFLSTDTQYF. CDR3 nucleotide sequence: TGTGCCAGCAGCTTTAGCGGGGCCTTTCTTAGCACAGATACGCAGTATTTT.